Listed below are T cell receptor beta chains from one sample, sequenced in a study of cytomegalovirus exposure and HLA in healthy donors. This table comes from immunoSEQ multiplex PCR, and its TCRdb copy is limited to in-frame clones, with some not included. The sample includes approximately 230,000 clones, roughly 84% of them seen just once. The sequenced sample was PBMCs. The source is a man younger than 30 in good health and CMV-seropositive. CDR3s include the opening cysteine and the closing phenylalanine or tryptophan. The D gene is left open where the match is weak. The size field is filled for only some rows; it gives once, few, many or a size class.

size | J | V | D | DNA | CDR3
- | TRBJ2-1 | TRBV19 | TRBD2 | TGTGCCAGTAGTTCCCGGACTAGCGGATACTACAATGAGCAGTTCTTC | CASSSRTSGYYNEQFF
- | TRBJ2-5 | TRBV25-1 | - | TGTGCCAGCAGTGTTGGCACACCCCAAGAGACCCAGTACTTC | CASSVGTPQETQYF
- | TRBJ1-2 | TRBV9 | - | TGTGCCAGCAGCGCGGGGACACCGAATAACTATGGCTACACCTTC | CASSAGTPNNYGYTF
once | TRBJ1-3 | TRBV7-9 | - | TGTGCCAGCAGCTTAGAATCGGGGTTCGGAAACACCATATATTTT | CASSLESGFGNTIYF
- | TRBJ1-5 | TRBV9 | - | TGTGCCAGCAGCCTAACAGGGAGTAGCAATCAGCCCCAGCATTTT | CASSLTGSSNQPQHF
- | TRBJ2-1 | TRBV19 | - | TGTGCCAGTAGTACGGCGTCGTACAATGAGCAGTTCTTC | CASSTASYNEQFF
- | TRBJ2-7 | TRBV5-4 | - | TGTGCCAGCAGCATAGACGGATACGAGCAGTACTTC | CASSIDGYEQYF
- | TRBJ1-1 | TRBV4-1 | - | TGCGCCAGCAGCCACCTCTCCCTGAACACTGAAGCTTTCTTT | CASSHLSLNTEAFF
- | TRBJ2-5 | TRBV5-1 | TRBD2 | TGCGCCAGCAGTTTGGGACTAGCTGGGGAGACCCAGTACTTC | CASSLGLAGETQYF
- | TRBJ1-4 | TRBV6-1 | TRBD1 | TGTGCCAGCAGTGAAGCACAGGGGGCGAATGAAAAACTGTTTTTT | CASSEAQGANEKLFF
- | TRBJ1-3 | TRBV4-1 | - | TGCGCCAGCAGCCTTACTACACCACCTGGAAACACCATATATTTT | CASSLTTPPGNTIYF
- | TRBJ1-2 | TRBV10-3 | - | TGTGCCATCAGTGAAGGACATTATGGCTACACCTTC | CAISEGHYGYTF
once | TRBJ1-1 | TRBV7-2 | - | TGTGCCAGCAGCCCGAATCTGAACACTGAAGCTTTCTTT | CASSPNLNTEAFF
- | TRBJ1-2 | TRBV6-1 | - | TGTGCCAGCAGTGAACAAGGGCAGAACTATGGCTACACCTTC | CASSEQGQNYGYTF
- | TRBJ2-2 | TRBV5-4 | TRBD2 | TGTGCCAGCAGCTATCTAGCGGCGAACACCGGGGAGCTGTTTTTT | CASSYLAANTGELFF
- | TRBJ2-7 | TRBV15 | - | TGTGCCACCAGCAGAGAACAGGGATACGAGCAGTACTTC | CATSREQGYEQYF
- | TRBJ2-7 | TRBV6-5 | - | TGTGCCAGCAGTTACAGGGAAAGGGACGAGCAGTACTTC | CASSYRERDEQYF
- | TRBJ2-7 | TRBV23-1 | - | TGCGCCAGCAGTCAACCTCGAGGGCCCCGCAACTCCTACGAGCAGTACTTC | CASSQPRGPRNSYEQYF
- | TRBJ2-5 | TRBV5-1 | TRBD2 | TGCGCCAGCTCGGGGGCGGGGGGTTTTCAAGAGACCCAGTACTTC | CASSGAGGFQETQYF
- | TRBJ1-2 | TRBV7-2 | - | TGTGCCAGCAGATTGGGAGGGGATGGCTACACCTTC | CASRLGGDGYTF
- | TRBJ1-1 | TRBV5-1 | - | TGCGCCAGCAGCTCGATCGGGCAAGGCGTCGCTTTCTTT | CASSSIGQGVAFF
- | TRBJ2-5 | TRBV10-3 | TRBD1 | TGTGCCATCAGCGGACAGGAGGTGGAGACCCAGTACTTC | CAISGQEVETQYF
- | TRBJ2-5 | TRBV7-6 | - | TGTGCCAGCAGCCCAGGCACCCTGGAGACCCAGTACTTC | CASSPGTLETQYF
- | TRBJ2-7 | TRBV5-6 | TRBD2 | TGTGCCAGCAGCCTTAGCCTAGCGGGAGGCCGGTACGAGCAGTACTTC | CASSLSLAGGRYEQYF
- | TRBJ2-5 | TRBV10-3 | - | TGTGCCATCAGTGTCTCCGGACCGGCTGAGACCCAGTACTTC | CAISVSGPAETQYF
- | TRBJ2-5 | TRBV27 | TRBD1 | TGTGCCAGCAGTCCTTTATTAGGACAGGGACGGGAGACCCAGTACTTC | CASSPLLGQGRETQYF
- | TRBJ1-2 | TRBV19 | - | TGTGCCAGCAGTAGGGCAGAATTCTATGGCTACACCTTC | CASSRAEFYGYTF
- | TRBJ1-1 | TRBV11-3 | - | TGTGCCAGCAGCTTAGAGGCAGGGAGCACTGAAGCTTTCTTT | CASSLEAGSTEAFF
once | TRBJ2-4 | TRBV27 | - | TGTGCCAGCAGTTTAGGGGGCGTAAACATTCAGTACTTC | CASSLGGVNIQYF
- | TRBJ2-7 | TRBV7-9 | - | TGTGCCAGCAGCTTGGGAGAGGAGTTCGTCTACGAGCAGTACTTC | CASSLGEEFVYEQYF
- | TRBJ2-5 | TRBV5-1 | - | TGCGCCAGCAGCTTGGACGGGGGGCAGAGGCAAGAGACCCAGTACTTC | CASSLDGGQRQETQYF
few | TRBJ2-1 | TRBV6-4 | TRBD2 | TGTGCCAGCAGTGTGGCTAGCGGGAGCGATGAGCAGTTCTTC | CASSVASGSDEQFF
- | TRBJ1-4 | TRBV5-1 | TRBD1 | TGCGCCAGCAGCTTAACCGAGGGACAGCAAAATGAAAAACTGTTTTTT | CASSLTEGQQNEKLFF
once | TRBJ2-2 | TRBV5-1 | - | TGCGCCACCAGGGACGGATACACCGGGGAGCTGTTTTTT | CATRDGYTGELFF
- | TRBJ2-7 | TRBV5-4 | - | TGTGCCAGCAGCTGGGACAACTCCTACGAGCAGTACTTC | CASSWDNSYEQYF
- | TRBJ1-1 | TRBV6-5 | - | TGTGCCAGCAGTTCGGGACACCGTAACGGGATCACTGAAGCTTTCTTT | CASSSGHRNGITEAFF
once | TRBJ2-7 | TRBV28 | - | TGTGCCAGCAGTCGTAGCGGAAGCTCCTACGAGCAGTACTTC | CASSRSGSSYEQYF
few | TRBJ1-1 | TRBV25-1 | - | TGTGCCAGCAGTGACCCGACGCGGGGCTCAGCTTTCTTT | CASSDPTRGSAFF
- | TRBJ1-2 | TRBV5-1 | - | TGCGCCAGCAGCTTGTCCAGTAACTATGGCTACACCTTC | CASSLSSNYGYTF
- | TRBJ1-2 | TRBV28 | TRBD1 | TGTGCCAGCAGTTTGACAGGGGGCGACTATGGCTACACCTTC | CASSLTGGDYGYTF
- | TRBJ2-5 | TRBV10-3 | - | TGTGCCATCAGTGCCGGGATTGAAGAGACCCAGTACTTC | CAISAGIEETQYF
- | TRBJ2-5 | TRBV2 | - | TGTGCCAGCAGTGAGCAAGAGACCCAGTACTTC | CASSEQETQYF
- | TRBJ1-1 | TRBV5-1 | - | TGCGCCAGCAGCCTCGGGAGCACTGAAGCTTTCTTT | CASSLGSTEAFF
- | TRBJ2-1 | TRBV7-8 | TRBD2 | TGTGCCAGCAGCTTAGTAAACCCGCGGGGGGAGCAGTTCTTC | CASSLVNPRGEQFF
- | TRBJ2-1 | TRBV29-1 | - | TGCAGCGTAGGCCAAGGACAGAAGCAGTTCTTC | CSVGQGQKQFF
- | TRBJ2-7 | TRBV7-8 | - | TGTGCCAGCAGCTTAGTTTCTAGCGAGAACTACGAGCAGTACTTC | CASSLVSSENYEQYF
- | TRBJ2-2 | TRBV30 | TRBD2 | TGTGCCTGTCCATTCAGGACTAGCGGGAGTACCGGGGAGCTGTTTTTT | CACPFRTSGSTGELFF
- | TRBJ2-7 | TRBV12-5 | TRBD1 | TGTGCTAGTGGTTCGGGACAGGGCGACGAGCAGTACTTC | CASGSGQGDEQYF
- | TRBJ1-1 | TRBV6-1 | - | TGTGCCAGCAGTGAAGCGGTTTGGGCTACTGAAGCTTTCTTT | CASSEAVWATEAFF
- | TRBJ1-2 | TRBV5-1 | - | TGCGCCAGCAGCTTGGAATCTAGGGGTTTCTATGGCTACACCTTC | CASSLESRGFYGYTF
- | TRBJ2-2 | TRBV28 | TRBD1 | TGTGCCAGCAGTTTCTCGACAGGGGCGGAGGCCGGGGAGCTGTTTTTT | CASSFSTGAEAGELFF
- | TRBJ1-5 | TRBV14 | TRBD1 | TGTGCCAGCAGCCAAGATGGAGACAGGGCTAGCAATCAGCCCCAGCATTTT | CASSQDGDRASNQPQHF
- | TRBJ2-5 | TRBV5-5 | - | TGTGCCAGCAGCTTGCCTTCAAGTGCCCAAGAGACCCAGTACTTC | CASSLPSSAQETQYF
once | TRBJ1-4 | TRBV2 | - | TGTGCCAGCAGTAACCCACAGGGTATGAATGAAAAACTGTTTTTT | CASSNPQGMNEKLFF
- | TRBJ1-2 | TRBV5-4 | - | TGTGCCAGCAACTTAGGGGGAAACTATGGCTACACCTTC | CASNLGGNYGYTF
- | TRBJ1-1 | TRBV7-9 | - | TGTGCCAGCAGCTTATGGACAAGGAACACTGAAGCTTTCTTT | CASSLWTRNTEAFF
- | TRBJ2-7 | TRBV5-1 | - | TGCGCCAGCAGCTTGGTTGGGACGTATTCCTACGAGCAGTACTTC | CASSLVGTYSYEQYF
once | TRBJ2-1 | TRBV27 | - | TGTGCCAGCAGTTTACGGACAACCTCCTACAATGAGCAGTTCTTC | CASSLRTTSYNEQFF
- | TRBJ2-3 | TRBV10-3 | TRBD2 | TGTGCCATCAGGAGTTCGGGACTAGCGGGAGGGGCCCCTAGCACAGATACGCAGTATTTT | CAIRSSGLAGGAPSTDTQYF